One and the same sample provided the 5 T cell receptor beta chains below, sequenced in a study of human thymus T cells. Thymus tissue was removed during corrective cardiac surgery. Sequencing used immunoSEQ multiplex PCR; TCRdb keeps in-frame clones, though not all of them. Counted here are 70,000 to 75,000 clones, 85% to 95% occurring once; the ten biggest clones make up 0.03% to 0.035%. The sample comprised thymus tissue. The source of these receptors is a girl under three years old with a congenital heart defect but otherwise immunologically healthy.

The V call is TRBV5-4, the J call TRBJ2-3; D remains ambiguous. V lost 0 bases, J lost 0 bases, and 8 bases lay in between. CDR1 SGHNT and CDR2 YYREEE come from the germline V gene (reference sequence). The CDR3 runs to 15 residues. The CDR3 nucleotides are TGTGCCAGCAGCTTGGGGCGGCCTAGCACAGATACGCAGTATTTT. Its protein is CASSLGRPSTDTQYF.

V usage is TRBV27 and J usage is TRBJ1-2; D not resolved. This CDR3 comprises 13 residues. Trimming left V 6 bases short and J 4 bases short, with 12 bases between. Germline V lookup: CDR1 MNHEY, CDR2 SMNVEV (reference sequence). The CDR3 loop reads CASRDLDTYGYTF. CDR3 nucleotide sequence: TGTGCCAGCAGGGATCTTGACACCTATGGCTACACCTTC.

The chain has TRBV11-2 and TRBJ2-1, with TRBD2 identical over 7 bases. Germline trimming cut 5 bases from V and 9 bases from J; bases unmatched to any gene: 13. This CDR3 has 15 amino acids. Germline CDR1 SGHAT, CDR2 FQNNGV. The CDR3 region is CASSLVDGRYGEQFF. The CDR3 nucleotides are TGTGCCAGCAGCCTGGTGGACGGGAGGTATGGTGAGCAGTTCTTC.

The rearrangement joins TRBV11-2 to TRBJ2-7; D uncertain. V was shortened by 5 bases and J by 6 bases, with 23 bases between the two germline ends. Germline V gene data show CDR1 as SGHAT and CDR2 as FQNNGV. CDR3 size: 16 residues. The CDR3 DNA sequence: TGTGCCAGCAGCCCTCAATCCCCATTGGGTTTGAGCGAGCAGTACTTC. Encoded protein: CASSPQSPLGLSEQYF.

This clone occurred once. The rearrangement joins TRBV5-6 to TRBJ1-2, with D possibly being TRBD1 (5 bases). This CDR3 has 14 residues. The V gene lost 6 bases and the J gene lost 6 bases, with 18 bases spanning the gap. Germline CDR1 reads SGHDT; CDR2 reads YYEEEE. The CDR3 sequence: CASNHSGAGNGYTF. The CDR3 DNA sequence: TGTGCCAGCAACCACTCCGGGGCGGGGAATGGCTACACCTTC.